The 12 T cell receptor beta chains reported below all come from one sample, sequenced in a study of control samples from healthy donors and cancer patients. Clones were sequenced by immunoSEQ multiplex PCR, and TCRdb holds only the in-frame ones, with some missing. The sample records approximately 150,000 clones, about 91% being singletons. Sequencing used blood. These receptors came from a man aged 18-30 years in good health.

This chain links TRBV4-2 with TRBJ2-7, with D hard to call. CDR3 length equals 18 residues. Trimming pared 0 bases from V and 0 bases from J, leaving 18 bases between. Germline CDR1 LGHNA, CDR2 YNFKEQ. The CDR3 sequence: CASSQDPLRRRSSYEQYF. CDR3 DNA: TGTGCCAGCAGCCAAGATCCGCTGCGCAGGCGAAGCTCCTACGAGCAGTACTTC.

This chain links TRBV7-2 with TRBJ2-3; a weak D match, TRBD2 (5 bases). The germline V gene encodes CDR1 SGHTA and CDR2 FQGNSA. Trimming left V 4 bases short and J 2 bases short, with 22 bases between. The CDR3 is made up of 18 amino acids. Here the CDR3 reads CASSSLPRSAAYTDTQYF. As DNA, the CDR3 is TGTGCCAGCAGCTCCCTCCCGAGATCAGCGGCGTACACAGATACGCAGTATTTT.

The CDR3 region is CASSVTRTYGYTF. In nucleotides, the CDR3 is TGTGCCAGCAGCGTAACAAGGACCTATGGCTACACCTTC. The rearrangement links TRBV7-9 to TRBJ1-2; D remains unclear. V lost 5 bases and J 4 bases, leaving 11 bases between the germline ends. The CDR3 length is 13 residues. Germline CDR1 and CDR2: SEHNR and FQNEAQ (reference sequence).

The chain couples TRBV27 to TRBJ1-6; D possibly corresponds to TRBD1 (6 bases). The germline CDR1 and CDR2 sequences are MNHEY and SMNVEV (reference sequence). Trimming cost V 3 bases and J 13 bases, with 13 bases left between them. The CDR3 is 13 residues long. This CDR3 reads CASSFGPGDPLHF. CDR3 nucleotide sequence: TGTGCCAGCAGTTTTGGGCCAGGGGATCCCCTCCACTTT.

The DNA of the CDR3 is TGTGCCAGTAGTACTCGGGACAGGGGGTGGGATGAGCAGTTCTTC. It yields the protein CASSTRDRGWDEQFF. The rearrangement links TRBV19 to TRBJ2-1; 11 bases are shared with TRBD1. Germline CDR1 is LNHDA and CDR2 is SQIVND (reference sequence). This CDR3 comprises 15 residues. The J segment lost 8 bases and the V segment lost 4 bases, leaving 7 bases of the junction unmatched.

This clone was seen only once. Other DNA sequences of this sample code for an identical CDR3. The chain links TRBV28 to TRBJ1-5, with 10 nucleotides matching TRBD1. Germline loops: CDR1 MDHEN, CDR2 SYDVKM. The V segment lost 6 bases and the J segment 7 bases; nucleotides outside the gene matches: 9. The CDR3 totals 15 residues. In nucleotides, the CDR3 is TGTGCCAGCAGCCTGGGACAGGGGTTCCGCCAGCCCCAGCATTTT. Protein product: CASSLGQGFRQPQHF.

The chain joins TRBV10-3 to TRBJ2-5, with D perhaps given as TRBD1 or TRBD2 (6 bases each). The CDR3 totals 14 residues. V dropped 0 bases and J dropped 5 bases, with 10 bases sitting between them. Germline V gene lookup returns CDR1 ENHRY and CDR2 SYGVKD. CDR3 residues: CAISESGGPETQYF. In DNA, the CDR3 is TGTGCCATCAGTGAGTCTGGGGGGCCGGAGACCCAGTACTTC.

V gene TRBV6-2 or TRBV6-3 combines with J gene TRBJ2-3; TRBD2 agrees at 12 bases. V lost 5 bases and J lost 6; bases outside the gene matches: 6. This CDR3 spans 15 amino acids. Germline assignment: CDR1 MNHEY and CDR2 SVGEGT. CDR3 in amino acids: CASSRRLAGADTQYF. CDR3 in DNA: TGTGCCAGCAGTAGACGACTAGCGGGGGCGGATACGCAGTATTTT.

This clone has a handful of counts. CDR3 sequence: CAGNNSPLHF. The CDR3 DNA sequence: TGCGCCGGAAATAATTCACCCCTCCACTTT. This sequence joins TRBV10-1 and TRBJ1-6; D call uncertain. The CDR3 runs to 10 residues. Trimming shortened V by 11 bases and J by 5 bases, and 4 bases separated the two germline ends. Per the germline V gene, CDR1 is WNHNN and CDR2 is SYGVQD (reference sequence).

This clone was seen a few times. The chain recombines TRBV6-4 with TRBJ1-2; tentatively, D is TRBD1 (6 bases). CDR3 size: 13 residues. V was clipped by 5 bases and J by 4 bases, with 11 bases between them. Germline V gene lookup returns CDR1 MRHNA and CDR2 SNTAGT. CDR3 DNA sequence: TGTGCCAGCAGTTCCGGGGGCAGCTATGGCTACACCTTC. It encodes CASSSGGSYGYTF.

This clone was counted a single time. The rearrangement links TRBV2 to TRBJ2-7; 7 bases line up with TRBD2. The CDR3 contains 14 residues. CDR1 SNHLY and CDR2 FYNNEI come from the germline V gene. V shed 4 bases and J 0 bases; nucleotides not matched to a gene: 3. CDR3 in DNA: TGTGCCAGCAGTGCCAGGACTAGCTCCTACGAGCAGTACTTC. This sequence encodes CASSARTSSYEQYF.

J is TRBJ2-7 and V is TRBV27; 11 nucleotides match TRBD1. The J segment lost 6 bases and the V segment lost 4 bases, leaving 2 bases of the junction unmatched. The CDR3 is 13 residues long. From germline, CDR1 is MNHEY and CDR2 SMNVEV (reference sequence). The CDR3 is CASSSDRGLEQYF. As DNA, the CDR3 is TGTGCCAGCAGTTCGGACAGGGGGCTCGAGCAGTACTTC.